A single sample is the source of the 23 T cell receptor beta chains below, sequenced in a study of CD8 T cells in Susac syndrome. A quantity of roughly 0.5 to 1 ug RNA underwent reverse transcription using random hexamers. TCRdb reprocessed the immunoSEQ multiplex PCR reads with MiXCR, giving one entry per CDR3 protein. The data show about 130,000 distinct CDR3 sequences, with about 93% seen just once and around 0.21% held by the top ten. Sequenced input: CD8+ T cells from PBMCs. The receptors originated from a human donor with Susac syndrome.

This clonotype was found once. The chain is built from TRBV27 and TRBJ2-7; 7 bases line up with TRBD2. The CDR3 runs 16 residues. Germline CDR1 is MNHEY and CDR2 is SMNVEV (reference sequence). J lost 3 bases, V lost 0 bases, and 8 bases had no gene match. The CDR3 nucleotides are TGTGCCAGCAGTTTATCTGGTCGGGGACTATTCTACGAGCAGTACTTC. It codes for CASSLSGRGLFYEQYF.

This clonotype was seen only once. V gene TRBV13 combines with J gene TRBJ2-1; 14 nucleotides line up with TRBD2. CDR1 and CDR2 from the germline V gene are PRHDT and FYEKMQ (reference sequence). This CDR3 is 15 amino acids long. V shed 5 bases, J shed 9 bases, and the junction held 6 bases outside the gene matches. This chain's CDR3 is CASSTGTSGGGEQFF. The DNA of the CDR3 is TGTGCCAGCAGCACCGGGACTAGCGGGGGAGGTGAGCAGTTCTTC.

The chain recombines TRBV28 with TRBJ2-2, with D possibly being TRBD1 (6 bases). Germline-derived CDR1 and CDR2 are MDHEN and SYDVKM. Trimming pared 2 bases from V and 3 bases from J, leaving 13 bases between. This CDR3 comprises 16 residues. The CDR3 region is CASSLIGTYDTGELFF. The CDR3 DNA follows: TGTGCCAGCAGTTTAATCGGGACATACGACACCGGGGAGCTGTTTTTT.

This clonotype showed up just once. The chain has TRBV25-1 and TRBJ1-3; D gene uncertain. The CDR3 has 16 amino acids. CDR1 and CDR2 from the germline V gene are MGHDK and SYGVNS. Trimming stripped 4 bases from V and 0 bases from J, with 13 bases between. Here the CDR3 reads CASSAPGRLSGNTIYF. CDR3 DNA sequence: TGTGCCAGCAGTGCCCCCGGACGGCTCTCTGGAAACACCATATATTTT. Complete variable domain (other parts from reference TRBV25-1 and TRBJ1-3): EADIYQTPRYLVIGTGKKITLECSQTMGHDKMYWYQQDPGMELHLIHYSYGVNSTEKGDLSSESTVSRIRTEHFPLTLESARPSHTSQYLCASSAPGRLSGNTIYFGEGSWLTVV.

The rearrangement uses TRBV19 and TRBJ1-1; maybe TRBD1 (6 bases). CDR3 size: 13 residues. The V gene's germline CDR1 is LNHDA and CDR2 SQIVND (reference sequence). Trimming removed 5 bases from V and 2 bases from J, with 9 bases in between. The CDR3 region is CASSAGTNTEAFF. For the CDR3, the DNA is TGTGCCAGTAGTGCAGGGACAAACACTGAAGCTTTCTTT.

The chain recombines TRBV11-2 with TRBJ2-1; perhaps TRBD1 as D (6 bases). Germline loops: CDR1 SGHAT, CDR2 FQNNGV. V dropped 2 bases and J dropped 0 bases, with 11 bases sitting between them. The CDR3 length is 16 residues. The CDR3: CASSLTTGSSYNEQFF. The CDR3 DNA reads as TGTGCCAGCAGCTTAACCACAGGGAGCTCCTACAATGAGCAGTTCTTC.

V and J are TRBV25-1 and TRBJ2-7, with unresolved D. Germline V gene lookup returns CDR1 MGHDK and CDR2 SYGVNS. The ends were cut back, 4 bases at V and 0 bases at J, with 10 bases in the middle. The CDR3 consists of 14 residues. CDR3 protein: CASSGFGSSYEQYF. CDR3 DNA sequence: TGTGCCAGCAGTGGATTTGGTAGCTCCTACGAGCAGTACTTC.

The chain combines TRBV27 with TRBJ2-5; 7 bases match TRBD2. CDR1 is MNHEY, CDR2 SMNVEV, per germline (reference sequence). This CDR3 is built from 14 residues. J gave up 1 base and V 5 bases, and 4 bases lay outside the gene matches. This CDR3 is CASSPSGPQETQYF. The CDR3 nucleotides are TGTGCCAGCAGTCCTAGCGGACCCCAAGAGACCCAGTACTTC.

CDR3 nucleotide sequence: TGTGCCAGCAGTTACTATCAGGGCCCGGATGGCTACACCTTC. Residues: CASSYYQGPDGYTF. V gene TRBV6-5 combines with J gene TRBJ1-2; D might be TRBD1 (5 bases). This CDR3 spans 14 amino acids. Germline CDR1 is MNHEY and CDR2 is SVGAGI. Trimming removed 1 base from V and 6 bases from J, with 12 bases in between.

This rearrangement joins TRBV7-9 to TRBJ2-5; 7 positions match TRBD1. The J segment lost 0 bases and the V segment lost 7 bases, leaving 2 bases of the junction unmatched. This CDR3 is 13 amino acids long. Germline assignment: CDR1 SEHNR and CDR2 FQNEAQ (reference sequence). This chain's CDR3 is CASTQGDQETQYF. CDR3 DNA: TGTGCCAGCACCCAGGGGGACCAAGAGACCCAGTACTTC.

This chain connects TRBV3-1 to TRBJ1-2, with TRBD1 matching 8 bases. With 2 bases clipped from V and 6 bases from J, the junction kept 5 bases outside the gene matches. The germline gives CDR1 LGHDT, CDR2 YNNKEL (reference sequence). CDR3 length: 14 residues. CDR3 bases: TGTGCCAGCAGCCAACGCGACAGGGGCGATGGCTACACCTTC. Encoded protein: CASSQRDRGDGYTF.

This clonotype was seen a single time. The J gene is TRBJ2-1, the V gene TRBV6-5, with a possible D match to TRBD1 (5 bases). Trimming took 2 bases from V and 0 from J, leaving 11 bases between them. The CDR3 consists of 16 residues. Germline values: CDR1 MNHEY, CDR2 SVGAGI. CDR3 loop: CASSYRTPSSYNEQFF. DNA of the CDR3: TGTGCCAGCAGTTACCGGACACCTAGCTCCTACAATGAGCAGTTCTTC.

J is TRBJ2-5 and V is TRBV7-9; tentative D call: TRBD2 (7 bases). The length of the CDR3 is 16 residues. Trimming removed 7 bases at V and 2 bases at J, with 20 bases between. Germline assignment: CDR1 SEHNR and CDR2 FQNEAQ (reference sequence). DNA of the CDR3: TGTGCCAGCACCCTATTTGGGGGCGGGGGACAAGAGACCCAGTACTTC. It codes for CASTLFGGGGQETQYF.

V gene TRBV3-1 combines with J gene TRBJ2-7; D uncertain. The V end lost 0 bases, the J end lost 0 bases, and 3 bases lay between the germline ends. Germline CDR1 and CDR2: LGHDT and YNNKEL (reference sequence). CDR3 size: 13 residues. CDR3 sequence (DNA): TGTGCCAGCAGCCAAGAGACCTCCTACGAGCAGTACTTC. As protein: CASSQETSYEQYF.

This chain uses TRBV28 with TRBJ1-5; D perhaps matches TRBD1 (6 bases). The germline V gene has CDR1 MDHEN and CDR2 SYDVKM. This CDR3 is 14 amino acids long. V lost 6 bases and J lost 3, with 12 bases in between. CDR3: CASRPGAANQPQHF. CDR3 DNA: TGTGCCAGCAGGCCGGGGGCGGCCAATCAGCCCCAGCATTTT.

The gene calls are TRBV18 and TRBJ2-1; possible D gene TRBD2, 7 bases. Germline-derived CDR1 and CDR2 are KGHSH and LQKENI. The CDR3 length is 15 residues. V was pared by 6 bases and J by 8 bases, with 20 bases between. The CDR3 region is CASSRRGGLFDEQFF. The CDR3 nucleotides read TGTGCCAGCTCCCGGAGGGGGGGGCTCTTCGATGAGCAGTTCTTC.

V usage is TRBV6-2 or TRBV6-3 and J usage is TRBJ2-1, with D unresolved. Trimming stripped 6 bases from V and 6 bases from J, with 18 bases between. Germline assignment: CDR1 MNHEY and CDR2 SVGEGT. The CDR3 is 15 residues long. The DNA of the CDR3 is TGTGCCAGCAGCTATGTCCGCTATAACAGCAATGAGCAGTTCTTC. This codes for CASSYVRYNSNEQFF.

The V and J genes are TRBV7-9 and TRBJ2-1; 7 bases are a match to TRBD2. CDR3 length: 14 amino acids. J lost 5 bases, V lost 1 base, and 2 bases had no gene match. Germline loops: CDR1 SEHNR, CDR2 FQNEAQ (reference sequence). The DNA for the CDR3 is TGTGCCAGCAGCTTAGTAGCGGGCCACAATGAGCAGTTCTTC. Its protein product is CASSLVAGHNEQFF.

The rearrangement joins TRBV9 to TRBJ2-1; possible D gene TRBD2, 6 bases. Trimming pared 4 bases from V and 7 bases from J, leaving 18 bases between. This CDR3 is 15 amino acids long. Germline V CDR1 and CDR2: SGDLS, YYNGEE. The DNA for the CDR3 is TGTGCCAGCAGCCCCCCCCCGGGGGATGGGAATGAGCAGTTCTTC. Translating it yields CASSPPPGDGNEQFF.

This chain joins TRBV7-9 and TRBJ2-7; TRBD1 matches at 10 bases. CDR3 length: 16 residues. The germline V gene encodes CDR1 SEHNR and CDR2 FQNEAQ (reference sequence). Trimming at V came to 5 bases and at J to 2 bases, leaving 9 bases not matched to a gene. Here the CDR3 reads CASSPRGGQGPYEQYF. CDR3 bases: TGTGCCAGCAGCCCCCGGGGGGGACAGGGGCCCTACGAGCAGTACTTC.

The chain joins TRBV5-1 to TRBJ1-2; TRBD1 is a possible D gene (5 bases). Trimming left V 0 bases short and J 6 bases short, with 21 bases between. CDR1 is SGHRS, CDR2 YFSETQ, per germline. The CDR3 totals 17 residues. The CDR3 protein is CASSLAPAGQNLDGYTF. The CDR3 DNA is TGCGCCAGCAGCTTGGCTCCGGCGGGGCAGAACCTGGATGGCTACACCTTC. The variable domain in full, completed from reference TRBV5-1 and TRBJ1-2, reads KAGVTQTPRYLIKTRGQQVTLSCSPISGHRSVSWYQQTPGQGLQFLFEYFSETQRNKGNFPGRFSGRQFSNSRSEMNVSTLELGDSALYLCASSLAPAGQNLDGYTFGSGTRLTVV.

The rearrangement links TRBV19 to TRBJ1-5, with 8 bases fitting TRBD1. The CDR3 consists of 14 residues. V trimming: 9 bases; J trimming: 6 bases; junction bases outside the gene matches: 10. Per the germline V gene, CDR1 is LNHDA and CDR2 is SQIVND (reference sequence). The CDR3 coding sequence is TGTGCCAGGCTTGGACAGGGAAGGTCTCAGCCCCAGCATTTT. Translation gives CARLGQGRSQPQHF. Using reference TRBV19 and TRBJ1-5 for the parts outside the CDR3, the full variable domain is DGGITQSPKYLFRKEGQNVTLSCEQNLNHDAMYWYRQDPGQGLRLIYYSQIVNDFQKGDIAEGYSVSREKKESFPLTVTSAQKNPTAFYLCARLGQGRSQPQHFGDGTRLSIL.

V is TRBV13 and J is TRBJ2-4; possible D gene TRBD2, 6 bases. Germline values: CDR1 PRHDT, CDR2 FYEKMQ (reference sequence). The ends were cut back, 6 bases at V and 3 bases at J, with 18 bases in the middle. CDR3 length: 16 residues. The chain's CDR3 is CASRTRGGDDKNIQYF. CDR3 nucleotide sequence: TGTGCCAGCAGAACCCGGGGCGGGGATGACAAAAACATTCAGTACTTC. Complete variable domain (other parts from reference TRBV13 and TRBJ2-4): AAGVIQSPRHLIKEKRETATLKCYPIPRHDTVYWYQQGPGQDPQFLISFYEKMQSDKGSIPDRFSAQQFSDYHSELNMSSLELGDSALYFCASRTRGGDDKNIQYFGAGTRLSVL.